This T cell receptor (beta chain) was observed in a study of neoadjuvant nivolumab and ipilimumab in lung cancer. Libraries were prepared by immunoSEQ multiplex PCR; TCRdb keeps only in-frame clonotypes and omits some of them. The data contain approximately 30,000 clones, 90% of them singletons. The germline gives CDR1 SNHLY, CDR2 FYNNEI. This CDR3 has 17 residues. The V gene lost 0 bases and the J gene lost 7 bases, with 21 bases spanning the gap. Study-level results: Only a single major-pathologic-response sample was available for clonality analysis. Blood richness before therapy tracked richness in tumors resected after neoadjuvant therapy.

The table lists this clone with a count of one. The antigen is unknown. The chain combines TRBV2 with TRBJ2-5; weak D call: TRBD1 (7 bases). The source of this sequence is an adult with non-small cell lung cancer. The sequencing used peripheral blood, collected after neoadjuvant nivolumab, alone or with ipilimumab, at or shortly before surgery. CDR3 sequence: CASSEASGGGKERTQYF. The CDR3 DNA follows: TGTGCCAGCAGTGAAGCGTCCGGAGGGGGCAAGGAGAGGACCCAGTACTTC.